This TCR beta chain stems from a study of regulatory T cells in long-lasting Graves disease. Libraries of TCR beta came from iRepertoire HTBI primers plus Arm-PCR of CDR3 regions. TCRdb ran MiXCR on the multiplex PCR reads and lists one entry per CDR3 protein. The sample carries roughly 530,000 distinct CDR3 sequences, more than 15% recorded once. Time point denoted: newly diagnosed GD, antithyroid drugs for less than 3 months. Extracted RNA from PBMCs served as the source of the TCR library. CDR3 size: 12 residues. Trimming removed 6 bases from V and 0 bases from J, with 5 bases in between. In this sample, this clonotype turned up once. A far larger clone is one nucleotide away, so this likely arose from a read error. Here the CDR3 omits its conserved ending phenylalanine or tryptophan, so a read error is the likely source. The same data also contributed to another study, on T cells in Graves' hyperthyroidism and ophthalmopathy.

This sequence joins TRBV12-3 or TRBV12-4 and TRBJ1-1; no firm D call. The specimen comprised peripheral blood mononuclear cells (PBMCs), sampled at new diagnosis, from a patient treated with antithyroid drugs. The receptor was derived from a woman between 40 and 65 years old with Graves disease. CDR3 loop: CASSLMNTEAFI. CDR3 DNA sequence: TGTGCCAGCAGCCTCATGAACACTGAAGCTTTCATT.